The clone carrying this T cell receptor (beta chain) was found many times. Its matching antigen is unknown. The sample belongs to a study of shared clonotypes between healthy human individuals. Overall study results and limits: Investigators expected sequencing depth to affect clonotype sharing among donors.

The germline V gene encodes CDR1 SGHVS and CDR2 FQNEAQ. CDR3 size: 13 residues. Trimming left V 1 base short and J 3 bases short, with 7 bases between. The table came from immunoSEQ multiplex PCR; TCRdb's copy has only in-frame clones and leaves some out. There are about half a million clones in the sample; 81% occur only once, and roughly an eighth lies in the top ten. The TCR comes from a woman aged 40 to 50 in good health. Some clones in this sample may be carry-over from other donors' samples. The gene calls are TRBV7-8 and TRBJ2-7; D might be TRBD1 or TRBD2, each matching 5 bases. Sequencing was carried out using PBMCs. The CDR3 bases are TGTGCCAGCAGCTTAGATGGGGGCTACGAGCAGTACTTC. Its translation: CASSLDGGYEQYF.